These 14 T cell receptor beta chains were sequenced from one sample in a study of beta chain features in type 1 diabetes. Reverse transcription of all isolated RNA meant that expressed TCRB transcripts were sequenced. Sequencing used immunoSEQ multiplex PCR; TCRdb keeps in-frame clones, though not all of them. Seen here are 900,000 or so clones, under 20% observed once, and the top ten hold 0.023%. The sequenced material came from naive CD4+ T cells from blood. These receptors all stem from a woman in her late teens or twenties in good health.

The rearrangement uses TRBV29-1 and TRBJ1-1; D is ambiguous. Germline values: CDR1 SQVTM, CDR2 ANQGSEA. The germline V and J ends were trimmed by 2 bases and 0 bases, with 7 bases remaining between them. CDR3 size: 13 residues. The CDR3 is CSVEFSMNTEAFF. The DNA of the CDR3 is TGCAGCGTTGAATTCAGCATGAACACTGAAGCTTTCTTT.

J is TRBJ2-5 and V is TRBV27; D assignment may be TRBD1 or TRBD2 (6 bases each). The CDR3 consists of 14 residues. Germline values: CDR1 MNHEY, CDR2 SMNVEV (reference sequence). V lost 6 bases to trimming and J lost 5 bases, with 16 bases between them. The CDR3 nucleotides are TGTGCCAGCAGGGGGGGCGGGGCCGGGGAGACCCAGTACTTC. Amino acid sequence: CASRGGGAGETQYF.

The gene calls are TRBV29-1 and TRBJ1-2; no reliable D call. This CDR3 spans 10 amino acids. V lost 7 bases and J 3 bases, leaving 6 bases between the germline ends. The germline CDR1 and CDR2 sequences are SQVTM and ANQGSEA. The DNA for the CDR3 is TGCAGCGCCCAGGACTATGGCTACACCTTC. It translates to CSAQDYGYTF.

The genes are TRBV7-9 and TRBJ2-5; weak D call: TRBD2 (5 bases). Germline V lookup: CDR1 SEHNR, CDR2 FQNEAQ (reference sequence). V lost 1 base and J lost 4, with 13 bases in between. The CDR3 contains 15 residues. The CDR3 protein is CASSLVSASSETQYF. CDR3 DNA sequence: TGTGCCAGCAGCTTAGTATCGGCTAGCTCAGAGACCCAGTACTTC. Based on the CDR3 plus reference TRBV7-9 and TRBJ2-5, the full variable domain is DTGVSQNPRHKITKRGQNVTFRCDPISEHNRLYWYRQTLGQGPEFLTYFQNEAQLEKSRLLSDRFSAERPKGSFSTLEIQRTEQGDSAMYLCASSLVSASSETQYFGPGTRLLVL.

This rearrangement joins TRBV20-1 to TRBJ1-5; the D is unclear. From germline, CDR1 is DFQATT and CDR2 SNEGSKA (reference sequence). The CDR3 length is 11 residues. V was pared by 7 bases and J by 2 bases, with 6 bases between. CDR3 sequence: CSVGGNQPQHF. The DNA for the CDR3 is TGCAGTGTAGGCGGCAATCAGCCCCAGCATTTT.

V and J are TRBV28 and TRBJ1-5, with D unresolved. This CDR3 has 15 amino acids. Germline V CDR1 and CDR2: MDHEN, SYDVKM. With 1 base removed from V and 2 bases from J, the gap between germline ends came to 9 bases. The CDR3 nucleotides read TGTGCCAGCAGTTTATCCGGGGTTGGCAATCAGCCCCAGCATTTT. Translating it yields CASSLSGVGNQPQHF.

A note on this clone: The sample holds other DNA sequences that translate to the same CDR3. The chain carries TRBV18 and TRBJ2-2; D gene unclear. Trimming shortened V by 0 bases and J by 2 bases, and 7 bases separated the two germline ends. The CDR3 has 15 amino acids. Germline lookup yields CDR1 KGHSH and CDR2 LQKENI. CDR3 amino acids: CASSPPGPNTGELFF. Here the CDR3 DNA reads TGTGCCAGCTCACCACCGGGCCCCAACACCGGGGAGCTGTTTTTT.

This clone was seen only once. CDR3 DNA sequence: TGTGCCAGCAGCTCCAATACGATGGATCGGACTAGCGGACACAATGAGCAGTTCTTC. Its translation: CASSSNTMDRTSGHNEQFF. The genes are TRBV7-3 and TRBJ2-1; 10 bases agree with TRBD2. The CDR3 runs to 19 residues. Unmatched junction bases numbered 17, after V lost 4 bases and J lost 5 bases. Germline V gives CDR1 SGHTA, CDR2 FQGTGA.

The rearrangement uses TRBV7-2 and TRBJ2-7; D call uncertain. Germline lookup yields CDR1 SGHTA and CDR2 FQGNSA. This CDR3 has 12 amino acids. Trimming stripped 5 bases from V and 4 bases from J, with 9 bases between. Here the CDR3 DNA reads TGTGCCAGCAGCCCCCGACGATACGAGCAGTACTTC. This codes for CASSPRRYEQYF.

The chain couples TRBV19 to TRBJ2-2, with D perhaps matching TRBD2 (6 bases). Per the germline V gene, CDR1 is LNHDA and CDR2 is SQIVND (reference sequence). This CDR3 region has 15 residues. V was cut by 10 bases and J by 2 bases, with 17 bases left in between. The CDR3 loop is CATHGGSINTGELFF. DNA of the CDR3: TGTGCCACCCATGGGGGGAGCATTAACACCGGGGAGCTGTTTTTT.

Note on this clone: Other DNA sequences of this sample code for an identical CDR3. The chain is built from TRBV7-2 and TRBJ1-5; the D is unclear. CDR1 SGHTA and CDR2 FQGNSA come from the germline V gene. V gave up 3 bases and J gave up 0 bases, with 6 bases separating them. The CDR3 contains 14 residues. The CDR3 sequence: CASSFSSSNQPQHF. As DNA, the CDR3 is TGTGCCAGCAGCTTCTCGAGTAGCAATCAGCCCCAGCATTTT.

The chain recombines TRBV29-1 with TRBJ2-1; D is unresolved. This CDR3 is 14 amino acids long. CDR1 is SQVTM, CDR2 ANQGSEA, per germline. V gave up 4 bases and J gave up 4 bases, with 14 bases separating them. CDR3 residues: CSVVRLRNYNEQFF. CDR3 in DNA: TGCAGCGTTGTGCGACTTAGAAATTACAATGAGCAGTTCTTC.

This clone was seen a few times. This same CDR3 is encoded by further DNA sequences in the sample. CDR3 sequence reads: CAISGAGTDTQYF. The CDR3 DNA sequence: TGTGCCATCAGTGGAGCTGGCACAGATACGCAGTATTTT. This sequence joins TRBV10-3 and TRBJ2-3; D is ambiguous. From germline, CDR1 is ENHRY and CDR2 SYGVKD. With 4 bases removed from V and 1 base from J, the gap between germline ends came to 6 bases. This CDR3 has 13 amino acids.

This clone was observed a handful of times. Different DNA sequences within this sample yield the same CDR3. CDR3 sequence reads: CASSPHREETQYF. CDR3 in DNA: TGTGCCAGCTCACCACACAGGGAGGAGACCCAGTACTTC. V and J are TRBV18 and TRBJ2-5, with a tentative D call TRBD1 (6 bases). Per germline, CDR1 KGHSH and CDR2 LQKENI. This CDR3 comprises 13 residues. V was clipped by 1 base and J by 5 bases, with 8 bases between them.